The sample holds many counts of the clone carrying this T cell receptor beta chain. The antigen remains undetermined. This record comes from a study of breast tumors, draining lymph nodes, adjacent tissues. Study results and caveats: The data were judged consistent with most tumor T cells coming from lymph node and expanding in tumor. Tumor repertoires ranked between lymph nodes and nontumor tissue in diversity, with V and J gene preferences. That most tumor T cells come from lymph nodes remained unproven. Compared with basal-like, luminal-like tumors shared significantly more repertoire with nontumor tissue.

The lymph nodes were axillary draining lymph nodes from breast cancer patients. The germline V gene has CDR1 SGHRS and CDR2 YFSETQ. V lost 4 bases and J lost 4, with 11 bases in between. CDR3 length: 13 residues. TCRdb reanalysed the multiplex PCR reads using MiXCR and keeps one entry per CDR3 protein. The profile shows some 110,000 distinct CDR3 sequences, less than 40% of them singletons. The source of this sequence is a female donor with breast cancer. Some clones in this sample may be carry-over from other donors' samples. Sequenced input: axillary lymph node tissue. The rearrangement uses TRBV5-1 and TRBJ1-2; D is uncertain. Here the CDR3 reads CASSPDGLYGYTF. The CDR3 DNA reads TGCGCCAGCAGCCCCGACGGACTCTATGGCTACACCTTC. The whole variable domain, filled in from reference TRBV5-1 and TRBJ1-2, reads KAGVTQTPRYLIKTRGQQVTLSCSPISGHRSVSWYQQTPGQGLQFLFEYFSETQRNKGNFPGRFSGRQFSNSRSEMNVSTLELGDSALYLCASSPDGLYGYTFGSGTRLTVV.